This T cell receptor (beta chain) is drawn from a study of blood T cell repertoires in COVID-19. The CDR3 covers 14 residues. Germline V gene data show CDR1 as MDHEN and CDR2 as SYDVKM. V was clipped by 6 bases and J by 6 bases, with 17 bases between them. Profiled with immunoSEQ multiplex PCR; TCRdb holds only in-frame clones, not every one. The sample consists of approximately 190,000 clones, roughly four fifths of them appearing once. Input material: peripheral blood. The sequence derives from a man younger than 45 with active or convalescent COVID-19. The V gene is TRBV28, the J gene TRBJ1-1; D perhaps matches TRBD1 (5 bases). This CDR3 reads CASSLLGGRAEAFF. In DNA, the CDR3 is TGTGCCAGCAGCCTGCTGGGGGGTAGGGCTGAAGCTTTCTTT.